One and the same sample provided the 13 T cell receptor beta chains below, sequenced in a study of T cells after posttransplantation cyclophosphamide. The protocol was immunoSEQ multiplex PCR, while the TCRdb copy is restricted to in-frame clones and leaves out a portion. Among 25,000 or so clones listed, 86% were seen once. Sequenced input: PBMCs. These receptors all come from an older woman with a blood cancer, CMV-positive, and with a related stem cell donor.

This chain joins TRBV7-2 and TRBJ2-3; 9 positions match TRBD2. V lost 4 bases, J lost 5 bases, and 10 bases stayed unmatched. Germline loops: CDR1 SGHTA, CDR2 FQGNSA. The CDR3 is 16 residues long. The CDR3 spells CASSYIAGASGDTQYF. The CDR3 DNA reads TGTGCCAGCAGCTACATAGCGGGAGCGTCGGGAGATACGCAGTATTTT.

The rearrangement uses TRBV7-3 and TRBJ2-5; 8 nucleotides line up with TRBD2. The J call is in doubt because the DNA end fits TRBJ2-7 better. Germline V gene data show CDR1 as SGHTA and CDR2 as FQGTGA. This CDR3 is built from 14 residues. This chain's CDR3 is CASSLSGGRLEQYF. The DNA for the CDR3 is TGTGCCAGCAGCTTATCCGGCGGGAGGCTCGAGCAGTACTTC.

This chain uses TRBV27 with TRBJ2-2; weak D call: TRBD1 (5 bases). CDR1 is MNHEY and CDR2 is SMNVEV in the germline V gene (reference sequence). The CDR3 has 14 residues. V dropped 3 bases and J dropped 4 bases, with 9 bases sitting between them. The CDR3 region is CASSLGRVTGELFF. CDR3 sequence (DNA): TGTGCCAGCAGTTTGGGCAGGGTCACCGGGGAGCTGTTTTTT.

The chain recombines TRBV6-5 with TRBJ2-7; D may be TRBD1 (5 bases). CDR1 and CDR2 from the germline V gene are MNHEY and SVGAGI. This CDR3 comprises 13 residues. Trimming removed 5 bases at V and 2 bases at J, with 10 bases between. In nucleotides, the CDR3 is TGTGCCAGCAGTCCCGGCAGGGCCTACGAGCAGTACTTC. Encoded protein: CASSPGRAYEQYF.

This clone appeared a single time. The rearrangement joins TRBV5-6 to TRBJ2-7, with D perhaps TRBD2 (6 bases). V lost 3 bases to trimming and J lost 2 bases, with 12 bases between them. Germline V gene lookup returns CDR1 SGHDT and CDR2 YYEEEE. The CDR3 runs 14 residues. CDR3 region: CASSSGLDTYEQYF. In nucleotides, the CDR3 is TGTGCCAGCAGCTCGGGACTCGATACCTACGAGCAGTACTTC. Using reference TRBV5-6 and TRBJ2-7 for the parts outside the CDR3, the full variable domain is DAGVTQSPTHLIKTRGQQVTLRCSPKSGHDTVSWYQQALGQGPQFIFQYYEEEERQRGNFPDRFSGHQFPNYSSELNVNALLLGDSALYLCASSSGLDTYEQYFGPGTRLTVT.

V is TRBV29-1 and J is TRBJ1-1; tentative D call: TRBD1 (5 bases). V was cut by 3 bases and J by 4 bases, with 12 bases left in between. The CDR3 loop spans 13 amino acids. Germline V gene sequence: CDR1 SQVTM, CDR2 ANQGSEA. The CDR3 coding sequence is TGCAGCGTTGAGACAGCCTGGGGCACTGAAGCTTTCTTT. Translation gives CSVETAWGTEAFF. Supplemented by reference TRBV29-1 and TRBJ1-1, the full variable domain reads SAVISQKPSRDICQRGTSLTIQCQVDSQVTMMFWYRQQPGQSLTLIATANQGSEATYESGFVIDKFPISRPNLTFSTLTVSNMSPEDSSIYLCSVETAWGTEAFFGQGTRLTVV.

The chain links TRBV2 to TRBJ2-7, with 7 positions matching TRBD1. V shed 11 bases and J 3 bases; nucleotides not matched to a gene: 4. Per germline, CDR1 SNHLY and CDR2 FYNNEI. CDR3 length: 11 residues. The CDR3 nucleotides are TGTGCCGACAGGGACAGCTACGAGCAGTACTTC. Amino acid sequence: CADRDSYEQYF. Full variable domain (missing parts from reference TRBV2 and TRBJ2-7): EPEVTQTPSHQVTQMGQEVILRCVPISNHLYFYWYRQILGQKVEFLVSFYNNEISEKSEIFDDQFSVERPDGSNFTLKIRSTKLEDSAMYFCADRDSYEQYFGPGTRLTVT.

The chain employs TRBV5-4 and TRBJ2-3; D is uncertain. There are 12 residues in the CDR3. From germline, CDR1 is SGHNT and CDR2 YYREEE (reference sequence). V dropped 3 bases and J dropped 2 bases, with 4 bases sitting between them. The CDR3 DNA is TGTGCCAGCAGCTCCCACACAGATACGCAGTATTTT. Protein: CASSSHTDTQYF.

This rearrangement joins TRBV11-2 to TRBJ2-7; 7 nucleotides match TRBD1. Per germline, CDR1 SGHAT and CDR2 FQNNGV. The CDR3 has 16 amino acids. Germline trimming cut 2 bases from V and 5 bases from J; bases unmatched to any gene: 12. The CDR3: CASSLNKDRTTNEQYF. For the CDR3, the DNA is TGTGCCAGCAGCTTAAATAAGGACAGGACCACCAACGAGCAGTACTTC.

This chain uses TRBV5-1 with TRBJ1-2, with D possibly being TRBD1 (5 bases). The CDR3 is 15 amino acids. Trimming shortened V by 1 base and J by 0 bases, and 10 bases separated the two germline ends. Germline V gives CDR1 SGHRS, CDR2 YFSETQ. The CDR3 sequence is CASSLLGLANYGYTF. Here the CDR3 DNA reads TGCGCCAGCAGCTTGTTGGGGCTAGCTAACTATGGCTACACCTTC.

V gene TRBV2 combines with J gene TRBJ2-7; 8 bases line up with TRBD1. CDR3 length: 13 residues. From germline, CDR1 is SNHLY and CDR2 FYNNEI. Unmatched junction bases numbered 5, after V lost 7 bases and J lost 3 bases. The CDR3 reads CASKDRAFYEQYF. The CDR3 DNA reads as TGTGCCAGCAAGGACAGGGCTTTCTACGAGCAGTACTTC.

CDR3 bases: TGTGCCAGTAGTATCAGGGACAACTACGAGCAGTACTTC. Translation: CASSIRDNYEQYF. The rearrangement links TRBV19 to TRBJ2-7, with D possibly being TRBD1 (6 bases). In germline, CDR1 is LNHDA, CDR2 SQIVND (reference sequence). The V and J ends lost 3 bases and 3 bases respectively, with 9 bases between them. The CDR3 contains 13 residues. Full variable domain (missing parts from reference TRBV19 and TRBJ2-7): DGGITQSPKYLFRKEGQNVTLSCEQNLNHDAMYWYRQDPGQGLRLIYYSQIVNDFQKGDIAEGYSVSREKKESFPLTVTSAQKNPTAFYLCASSIRDNYEQYFGPGTRLTVT.

The V gene is TRBV6-4, the J gene TRBJ2-5; tentative D call: TRBD1 (6 bases). The J call may be faulty, since TRBJ2-7 better matches the DNA end. The germline CDR1 and CDR2 sequences are MRHNA and SNTAGT. The CDR3 contains 14 residues. In DNA form, the CDR3 reads TGTGCCAGCAGTGACCCCAGGGGTTGGTACGAGCAGTACTTC. The encoded protein is CASSDPRGWYEQYF.